One and the same sample provided the 9 T cell receptor beta chains below, sequenced in a study of blood T cell repertoires in COVID-19. Sequencing used immunoSEQ multiplex PCR; TCRdb keeps in-frame clones, though not all of them. Among about 83,000 clones listed, about 86% were seen once. The sample taken for sequencing was peripheral blood. The origin of the receptors is a woman of 80 years or more in a cohort sampled during active or convalescent COVID-19.

The chain uses TRBV28 and TRBJ1-3; possible D gene TRBD1, 6 bases. Germline V CDR1 and CDR2: MDHEN, SYDVKM. The germline V and J ends were trimmed by 3 bases and 4 bases, with 19 bases remaining between them. This CDR3 comprises 17 residues. The DNA for the CDR3 is TGTGCCAGCAGTTTCCTCTCCTATCAGGGGAGAGGAAACACCATATATTTT. It specifies CASSFLSYQGRGNTIYF.

The chain combines TRBV5-1 with TRBJ1-1; 12 bases align to TRBD1. The junction had 10 bases not matched to a gene; V was cut back by 3 bases and J by 1 base. This CDR3 comprises 18 residues. Per germline, CDR1 SGHRS and CDR2 YFSETQ. CDR3 region: CASSSPPGTGGANTEAFF. CDR3 nucleotides: TGCGCCAGCAGCTCTCCCCCCGGGACAGGGGGCGCGAACACTGAAGCTTTCTTT.

The chain uses TRBV5-1 and TRBJ2-4, with 7 nucleotides matching TRBD2. CDR1 and CDR2 from the germline V gene are SGHRS and YFSETQ. The CDR3 runs to 16 residues. Trimming cost V 4 bases and J 0 bases; bases outside gene matches: 7. This CDR3 is CASSPRAGAAKNIQYF. In DNA form, the CDR3 reads TGCGCCAGCAGCCCCAGGGCGGGAGCAGCCAAAAACATTCAGTACTTC.

The CDR3 protein is CASRPRTGEFGLFF. The CDR3 DNA follows: TGTGCCAGCAGACCACGGACAGGGGAATTTGGACTGTTTTTT. The V and J genes are TRBV2 and TRBJ1-4; 9 bases map to TRBD1. Germline values: CDR1 SNHLY, CDR2 FYNNEI. The CDR3 sequence is 14 residues long. Trimming took 6 bases from V and 13 from J; bases not matched to a gene: 12.

The chain links TRBV5-6 to TRBJ2-3, with D possibly TRBD2 on 6 matching bases. Germline CDR1 reads SGHDT; CDR2 reads YYEEEE. This CDR3 comprises 15 residues. V lost 4 bases to trimming and J lost 2 bases, with 14 bases between them. The CDR3 coding sequence is TGTGCCAGCAGCCTCCGGGACTTCTCCACAGATACGCAGTATTTT. Its protein product is CASSLRDFSTDTQYF.

The chain combines TRBV5-6 with TRBJ2-1; 9 bases line up with TRBD1. In germline, CDR1 is SGHDT, CDR2 YYEEEE. The CDR3 has 13 amino acids. V trimming: 4 bases; J trimming: 8 bases; junction bases outside the gene matches: 4. CDR3 region: CASSRDRVYEQFF. DNA of the CDR3: TGTGCCAGCAGCCGGGACAGGGTATATGAGCAGTTCTTC.

This clone was recorded only once. V usage is TRBV6-5 and J usage is TRBJ2-1; 7 bases are a match to TRBD2. J lost 1 base, V lost 8 bases, and 8 bases had no gene match. Germline assignment: CDR1 MNHEY and CDR2 SVGAGI. CDR3 length equals 15 residues. CDR3 bases: TGTGCCAGCCTGGGGGGGAGCGGGTCCTACAATGAGCAGTTCTTC. It translates to CASLGGSGSYNEQFF.

V gene TRBV10-3 combines with J gene TRBJ2-3, with D perhaps matching TRBD2 (5 bases). Germline CDR1 and CDR2: ENHRY and SYGVKD. With 8 bases removed from V and 5 bases from J, the gap between germline ends came to 14 bases. The CDR3 is 13 amino acids. CDR3 DNA: TGTGCCATCTCCCAACTAGAGGGAGATACGCAGTATTTT. Translating gives CAISQLEGDTQYF.

V and J are TRBV11-2 and TRBJ2-5; D not certain. Germline V CDR1 and CDR2: SGHAT, FQNNGV. The CDR3 runs to 15 residues. V was clipped by 5 bases and J by 5 bases, with 18 bases between them. For the CDR3, the DNA is TGTGCCAGCAGCCCCCGCGTGAGGAGTGAGGAGACCCAGTACTTC. Translating it yields CASSPRVRSEETQYF.